This T cell receptor (beta chain) was sequenced in a study of OX40 agonist ivuxolimab in advanced cancers. Overall study findings and caveats: CD4+ and CD8+ T cells in blood underwent clonal expansion by week 6 at 0.1 to 3.0 mg/kg. CD8+ T cells averaged more expanded clones than CD4+.

Autoimmune disease history or systemic immunosuppression barred patients. Profiled with immunoSEQ multiplex PCR; TCRdb holds only in-frame clones, not every one. Found here are about 62,000 clones, less than 85% of them singletons; the top ten hold 11%. The length of the CDR3 is 14 residues. CDR1 is SGHTA and CDR2 is FQGNSA in the germline V gene. Trimming took off 2 bases at V and 8 bases at J, with 13 bases between the two ends. Of note for this clone: Antigen unknown.

The rearrangement joins TRBV7-2 to TRBJ2-1; D tentatively fits TRBD1 or TRBD2 (6 bases each). The receptor was derived from an adult with an advanced solid tumor such as melanoma, head and neck, liver or kidney cancer. The sequencing used CD4+ or CD8+ T cells sorted from blood, collected in a trial of the OX40 agonist ivuxolimab. CDR3: CASSLSVGGYEQFF. The CDR3 DNA reads TGTGCCAGCAGCTTATCGGTGGGGGGCTATGAGCAGTTCTTC.